The rows below give T cell receptor beta chains drawn from one sample of a study of chemoradiotherapy in HPV16-positive cancers. Measured with immunoSEQ multiplex PCR; TCRdb has only the in-frame clones, and not every one. The table has 7,500 to 10,000 clones, around 93% seen once. The input for sequencing was blood, taken from a patient who underwent chemoradiotherapy. These receptors all stem from a human donor with HPV-associated anogenital cancer. Each CDR3 is given with its conserved first and last residue. Each record gives: J gene, clone size, D gene, V gene, CDR3 protein, CDR3 DNA. D genes are given only for firm matches. Only part of the rows carry a size: once, few, many, or a class if the clone is expanded.

J gene: TRBJ2-7
clone size: NA
D gene: NA
V gene: TRBV7-9
CDR3 protein: CAGAGGAREQYF
CDR3 DNA: TGTGCCGGGGCGGGCGGGGCGAGGGAGCAGTACTTC

J gene: TRBJ2-6
clone size: NA
D gene: NA
V gene: TRBV2
CDR3 protein: CASSGGTSSGANVLTF
CDR3 DNA: TGTGCCAGCAGTGGGGGGACGTCCTCTGGGGCCAACGTCCTGACTTTC

J gene: TRBJ2-5
clone size: NA
D gene: NA
V gene: TRBV2
CDR3 protein: CASSVNRQETQYF
CDR3 DNA: TGTGCCAGCAGTGTTAACAGACAAGAGACCCAGTACTTC

J gene: TRBJ2-7
clone size: once
D gene: TRBD1
V gene: TRBV6-6
CDR3 protein: CASRGRDRDHNEQYF
CDR3 DNA: TGTGCCAGCAGGGGCCGGGACAGGGATCACAACGAGCAGTACTTC

J gene: TRBJ1-2
clone size: NA
D gene: NA
V gene: TRBV11-2
CDR3 protein: CASSPGAGINYGYTF
CDR3 DNA: TGTGCCAGCAGCCCGGGGGCGGGGATTAACTATGGCTACACCTTC

J gene: TRBJ2-2
clone size: NA
D gene: NA
V gene: TRBV19
CDR3 protein: CASSWVASSTGELFF
CDR3 DNA: TGTGCCAGTAGTTGGGTAGCATCCTCCACCGGGGAGCTGTTTTTT

J gene: TRBJ1-3
clone size: NA
D gene: TRBD1
V gene: TRBV5-1
CDR3 protein: CASSSGGTASGNTIYF
CDR3 DNA: TGCGCCAGCAGCTCGGGCGGGACAGCCTCTGGAAACACCATATATTTT

J gene: TRBJ1-2
clone size: NA
D gene: NA
V gene: TRBV29-1
CDR3 protein: CSAERRGTGGYTF
CDR3 DNA: TGCAGCGCCGAGCGTCGGGGGACGGGAGGCTACACCTTC

J gene: TRBJ2-5
clone size: NA
D gene: NA
V gene: TRBV25-1
CDR3 protein: CASSEEMPQTQYF
CDR3 DNA: TGTGCCAGCAGTGAGGAAATGCCCCAGACCCAGTACTTC

J gene: TRBJ2-1
clone size: NA
D gene: TRBD1
V gene: TRBV5-1
CDR3 protein: CASSFRDRDYEQFF
CDR3 DNA: TGCGCCAGCAGCTTCCGGGACAGGGATTATGAGCAGTTCTTC

J gene: TRBJ1-1
clone size: NA
D gene: NA
V gene: TRBV12-5
CDR3 protein: CASGLNSNTEAFF
CDR3 DNA: TGTGCTAGTGGTTTGAACAGTAACACTGAAGCTTTCTTT

J gene: TRBJ1-1
clone size: NA
D gene: NA
V gene: TRBV29-1
CDR3 protein: CSVGENTEAFF
CDR3 DNA: TGCAGCGTTGGGGAGAACACTGAAGCTTTCTTT

J gene: TRBJ2-2
clone size: NA
D gene: NA
V gene: TRBV6-6
CDR3 protein: CASSLTFTGELFF
CDR3 DNA: TGTGCCAGCAGCCTTACCTTCACCGGGGAGCTGTTTTTT

J gene: TRBJ2-2
clone size: NA
D gene: NA
V gene: TRBV7-9
CDR3 protein: CASTKAGELFF
CDR3 DNA: TGTGCCAGCACCAAGGCCGGGGAGCTGTTTTTT

J gene: TRBJ1-2
clone size: NA
D gene: TRBD1
V gene: TRBV30
CDR3 protein: CAWSSGQGRGYGYTF
CDR3 DNA: TGTGCCTGGAGTTCCGGACAGGGCAGAGGGTATGGCTACACCTTC

J gene: TRBJ1-1
clone size: NA
D gene: NA
V gene: TRBV5-1
CDR3 protein: CASSLGVKNTEAFF
CDR3 DNA: TGCGCCAGCAGCTTGGGGGTGAAGAACACTGAAGCTTTCTTT

J gene: TRBJ2-1
clone size: NA
D gene: NA
V gene: TRBV7-9
CDR3 protein: CASSLRWSPSSYNEQFF
CDR3 DNA: TGTGCCAGCAGCTTACGATGGAGTCCTTCCTCCTACAATGAGCAGTTCTTC

J gene: TRBJ2-3
clone size: NA
D gene: TRBD1
V gene: TRBV12-5
CDR3 protein: CASGGTEGGPDTQYF
CDR3 DNA: TGTGCTAGTGGCGGGACGGAAGGGGGCCCAGATACGCAGTATTTT

J gene: TRBJ2-5
clone size: NA
D gene: TRBD2
V gene: TRBV7-7
CDR3 protein: CASSIGLAGGQETQYF
CDR3 DNA: TGTGCCAGCAGCATCGGACTAGCGGGGGGGCAAGAGACCCAGTACTTC

J gene: TRBJ1-2
clone size: NA
D gene: NA
V gene: TRBV27
CDR3 protein: CASSSRDYGYTF
CDR3 DNA: TGTGCCAGCAGTTCCCGGGACTATGGCTACACCTTC

J gene: TRBJ1-3
clone size: once
D gene: NA
V gene: TRBV7-6
CDR3 protein: CASSSPGAGNTIYF
CDR3 DNA: TGTGCCAGCAGCTCTCCGGGGGCTGGAAACACCATATATTTT

J gene: TRBJ2-5
clone size: NA
D gene: TRBD1
V gene: TRBV5-6
CDR3 protein: CASSLGGLGEETQYF
CDR3 DNA: TGTGCCAGCAGCTTAGGGGGCTTGGGGGAAGAGACCCAGTACTTC

J gene: TRBJ1-1
clone size: NA
D gene: TRBD1
V gene: TRBV5-4
CDR3 protein: CASSPEQGAVEAFF
CDR3 DNA: TGTGCCAGCAGCCCCGAACAGGGGGCCGTTGAAGCTTTCTTT

J gene: TRBJ2-7
clone size: few
D gene: TRBD1
V gene: TRBV7-8
CDR3 protein: CASSFVAPGQGYEQYF
CDR3 DNA: TGTGCCAGCAGCTTCGTCGCACCGGGACAGGGTTACGAGCAGTACTTC

J gene: TRBJ1-5
clone size: NA
D gene: NA
V gene: TRBV30
CDR3 protein: CAWGRGPNQPQHF
CDR3 DNA: TGTGCCTGGGGAAGGGGCCCTAATCAGCCCCAGCATTTT

J gene: TRBJ2-5
clone size: NA
D gene: NA
V gene: TRBV21-1
CDR3 protein: CASRFPGQGTETQYF
CDR3 DNA: TGTGCCAGCAGGTTTCCGGGACAGGGGACTGAGACCCAGTACTTC

J gene: TRBJ1-1
clone size: NA
D gene: NA
V gene: TRBV20-1
CDR3 protein: CSVRKNTEAFF
CDR3 DNA: TGCAGTGTCAGGAAGAACACTGAAGCTTTCTTT

J gene: TRBJ2-1
clone size: NA
D gene: NA
V gene: TRBV30
CDR3 protein: CAWSRNEQFF
CDR3 DNA: TGTGCCTGGAGTAGGAATGAGCAGTTCTTC

J gene: TRBJ2-3
clone size: NA
D gene: NA
V gene: TRBV5-6
CDR3 protein: CASSLGRWSGDTQYF
CDR3 DNA: TGTGCCAGCAGCTTGGGGCGGTGGTCGGGAGATACGCAGTATTTT

J gene: TRBJ1-1
clone size: large
D gene: TRBD1
V gene: TRBV19
CDR3 protein: CASSNSAGGTEAFF
CDR3 DNA: TGTGCCAGTAGTAACTCAGCAGGGGGCACTGAAGCTTTCTTT

J gene: TRBJ1-1
clone size: NA
D gene: NA
V gene: TRBV5-5
CDR3 protein: CASSLPAEVVAFF
CDR3 DNA: TGTGCCAGCAGCTTACCCGCGGAGGTGGTAGCTTTCTTT

J gene: TRBJ2-2
clone size: NA
D gene: TRBD2
V gene: TRBV19
CDR3 protein: CASRRPILAGGHGELFF
CDR3 DNA: TGTGCCAGTAGGAGACCTATCCTAGCGGGGGGGCACGGGGAGCTGTTTTTT

J gene: TRBJ2-4
clone size: NA
D gene: TRBD2
V gene: TRBV7-2
CDR3 protein: CASSFSGGLSHF
CDR3 DNA: TGTGCCAGCAGCTTTAGCGGGGGGCTTTCACACTTC

J gene: TRBJ1-2
clone size: NA
D gene: TRBD1
V gene: TRBV2
CDR3 protein: CASSEGQARGYTF
CDR3 DNA: TGTGCCAGCAGTGAGGGACAGGCGCGGGGCTACACCTTC

J gene: TRBJ1-1
clone size: NA
D gene: NA
V gene: TRBV5-1
CDR3 protein: CASSSGVGANTEAFF
CDR3 DNA: TGCGCCAGCAGCTCCGGGGTGGGCGCGAACACTGAAGCTTTCTTT

J gene: TRBJ1-2
clone size: NA
D gene: NA
V gene: TRBV5-6
CDR3 protein: CASSLAGRTIYGYTF
CDR3 DNA: TGTGCCAGCAGCTTGGCGGGACGGACCATCTATGGCTACACCTTC

J gene: TRBJ2-2
clone size: once
D gene: NA
V gene: TRBV11-3
CDR3 protein: CASGAGAITGELFF
CDR3 DNA: TGTGCCAGCGGCGCAGGGGCTATCACCGGGGAGCTGTTTTTT

J gene: TRBJ2-3
clone size: NA
D gene: TRBD1
V gene: TRBV5-8
CDR3 protein: CASSKNRGGTDTQYF
CDR3 DNA: TGTGCCAGCAGCAAAAACAGGGGAGGCACAGATACGCAGTATTTT

J gene: TRBJ2-5
clone size: NA
D gene: TRBD2
V gene: TRBV11-2
CDR3 protein: CASSLAGGATETQYF
CDR3 DNA: TGTGCCAGCAGCTTAGCGGGGGGGGCCACAGAGACCCAGTACTTC

J gene: TRBJ1-6
clone size: NA
D gene: TRBD1
V gene: TRBV30
CDR3 protein: CARQGQINSPLHF
CDR3 DNA: TGTGCCCGCCAGGGACAGATTAATTCACCCCTCCACTTT

J gene: TRBJ2-1
clone size: NA
D gene: TRBD2
V gene: TRBV6-6
CDR3 protein: CATKAGPYNEQFF
CDR3 DNA: TGTGCCACCAAAGCGGGGCCCTACAATGAGCAGTTCTTC

J gene: TRBJ1-2
clone size: NA
D gene: TRBD1
V gene: TRBV5-6
CDR3 protein: CASSFSRTGFGYTF
CDR3 DNA: TGTGCCAGCAGCTTTTCGCGGACAGGGTTCGGCTACACCTTC

J gene: TRBJ1-2
clone size: NA
D gene: NA
V gene: TRBV4-3
CDR3 protein: CASSQGGGDNYGYTF
CDR3 DNA: TGCGCCAGCAGCCAAGGAGGGGGTGATAACTATGGCTACACCTTC

J gene: TRBJ1-1
clone size: NA
D gene: TRBD1
V gene: TRBV9
CDR3 protein: CASSGGTANTEAFF
CDR3 DNA: TGTGCCAGCAGCGGGGGGACAGCGAACACTGAAGCTTTCTTT

J gene: TRBJ2-1
clone size: NA
D gene: TRBD2
V gene: TRBV5-1
CDR3 protein: CASSYGGADDEQFF
CDR3 DNA: TGCGCCAGCAGCTACGGGGGGGCTGACGATGAGCAGTTCTTC

J gene: TRBJ2-2
clone size: NA
D gene: TRBD2
V gene: TRBV5-1
CDR3 protein: CASSLEGGGADTGELFF
CDR3 DNA: TGCGCCAGCAGCTTGGAAGGCGGGGGGGCCGACACCGGGGAGCTGTTTTTT

J gene: TRBJ2-5
clone size: NA
D gene: TRBD2
V gene: TRBV7-6
CDR3 protein: CASSWLAGGIETQYF
CDR3 DNA: TGTGCCAGCAGCTGGTTAGCGGGGGGGATCGAGACCCAGTACTTC

J gene: TRBJ2-5
clone size: NA
D gene: NA
V gene: TRBV5-1
CDR3 protein: CASSLELQETQYF
CDR3 DNA: TGCGCCAGCAGCTTGGAACTCCAAGAGACCCAGTACTTC